The table lists the clone carrying this TCR beta chain with a few counts. What it binds is unknown. The data were taken from a study of vaccination and CD4 T cells after COVID-19. Cultured CD4+ T-cell DNA underwent Oncomine TCR Beta short-read sequencing. TCRdb itself ran the PCR reads through MiXCR, one entry per CDR3 protein. Here the sample spans some 25,000 distinct CDR3 sequences, around 28% being singletons. Germline assignment: CDR1 SGHTA and CDR2 FQGNSA. This CDR3 has 15 residues. Between the trimmed V and J ends, which lost 1 base and 1 base, there was a span of 11 bases. Time point denoted: late sampling 161 to 241 days after vaccination in a few convalescent patients. Treatment specified: roughly 10-day PBMC culture with coronavirus spike peptide pools or control peptides (ViraFEST assay).

The material sequenced was CD4+ T cells from blood, cultured in vitro, taken about 7 months after SARS-CoV-2 vaccination. The V gene is TRBV7-2, the J gene TRBJ2-7, with D possibly TRBD1 on 5 matching bases. This clonotype originated in a human donor who had recovered from COVID-19. The CDR3 protein is CASSLVSTESYEQYF. As DNA, the CDR3 is TGTGCCAGCAGCTTAGTCTCGACAGAGTCCTACGAGCAGTACTTC.